The next 2 T cell receptor beta chains were all read from a single sample in a study of blood T cells in healthy people across ages. Through a sample-barcoded 5' primer and a J-beta primer mix, a second PCR was run for roughly 6 to 12 cycles. TCRdb reprocessed the 5' RACE reads via MiXCR and lists one record per CDR3 protein. There are about 380,000 distinct CDR3 sequences in the sample; 52% occur only once, and under 65% lies in the top ten. The sample comprised blood. The receptors stem from a man between 60 and 75 years old in good health.

The chain is built from TRBV15 and TRBJ2-3, with 8 bases lining up with TRBD2. This CDR3 spans 15 amino acids. Germline values: CDR1 LNHNV, CDR2 YYDKDF (reference sequence). V lost 0 bases and J lost 5; bases outside the gene matches: 4. Here the CDR3 reads CATSRDRAGGDTQYF. As DNA, the CDR3 is TGTGCCACCAGCAGAGATAGGGCGGGAGGAGATACGCAGTATTTT.

This clonotype was counted only a few times. The J gene is TRBJ2-1, the V gene TRBV7-2; TRBD2 might be the D (6 bases). The CDR3 extends over 14 amino acids. Trimming cost V 3 bases and J 10 bases, with 16 bases left between them. Germline CDR1 SGHTA, CDR2 FQGNSA. The CDR3 DNA follows: TGTGCCAGCAGCTTGGGGACTGCTCCGAGGGAGCAGTTCTTC. Protein sequence: CASSLGTAPREQFF.